This T cell receptor beta chain appears in the sequencing data of a study of T cell clonotyping in hematopoietic cell transplantation. Trimming shortened V by 4 bases and J by 4 bases, and 4 bases separated the two germline ends. Per the germline V gene, CDR1 is SGHTS and CDR2 is YDEGEE. The CDR3 totals 11 residues. This table comes from immunoSEQ multiplex PCR, and its TCRdb copy is limited to in-frame clones, with some not included. The data hold 13,000 or so clones, with about 93% observed a single time. V and J are TRBV5-8 and TRBJ2-3; D is uncertain. The source of this sequence is a man aged 25 to 45 in good health. Some clones in this sample may be carry-over from other donors' samples. Sequenced material: peripheral blood mononuclear cells. DNA for the CDR3: TGTGCCAGCAGCGCCCCAGATACGCAGTATTTT. It translates to CASSAPDTQYF. The full variable domain, in which reference TRBV5-8 and TRBJ2-3 provide the parts outside the CDR3, is EAGVTQSPTHLIKTRGQQATLRCSPISGHTSVYWYQQALGLGLQFLLWYDEGEERNRGNFPPRFSGRQFPNYSSELNVNALELEDSALYLCASSAPDTQYFGPGTRLTVL.